This entry lists 30 T cell receptor beta chains sequenced from one sample in a study of T cells in Graves' hyperthyroidism and ophthalmopathy. TCR beta CDR3 regions were amplified from RNA. Primed by the HTBI set, a first-round RT-PCR was run on the TCR CDR3. One entry per CDR3 protein results from TCRdb running MiXCR on the multiplex PCR reads. The sample includes 300,000 to 350,000 distinct CDR3 sequences, 15% to 20% of them seen just once. The material sequenced was blood. The source is a man aged 25-40 years with Graves' hyperthyroidism.

V is TRBV9 and J is TRBJ2-1; TRBD2 might be the D (6 bases). Deletions cut 4 bases from V and 5 bases from J, with 13 bases between. CDR1 is SGDLS and CDR2 is YYNGEE in the germline V gene. This CDR3 has 14 amino acids. The CDR3 loop reads CASSSTTSHNEQFF. CDR3 sequence (DNA): TGTGCCAGCAGCTCGACGACTAGTCACAATGAGCAGTTCTTC.

This clonotype was detected many times. This chain connects TRBV5-1 to TRBJ2-3, with D hard to call. The V gene lost 0 bases and the J gene lost 5 bases, with 7 bases spanning the gap. The germline CDR1 and CDR2 sequences are SGHRS and YFSETQ. The CDR3 totals 13 residues. CDR3 residues: CASSLAAQDTQYF. CDR3 DNA sequence: TGCGCCAGCAGCTTGGCCGCCCAAGATACGCAGTATTTT. The complete variable domain, with remaining parts taken from reference TRBV5-1 and TRBJ2-3, reads KAGVTQTPRYLIKTRGQQVTLSCSPISGHRSVSWYQQTPGQGLQFLFEYFSETQRNKGNFPGRFSGRQFSNSRSEMNVSTLELGDSALYLCASSLAAQDTQYFGPGTRLTVL.

V usage is TRBV7-9 and J usage is TRBJ2-7, with 9 bases matching TRBD2. Trimming removed 1 base from V and 6 bases from J; junction bases left unmatched: 28. The CDR3 contains 22 residues. Looked up from germline, CDR1 is SEHNR and CDR2 is FQNEAQ (reference sequence). This CDR3 reads CASSLESYPSGAEAEGWAEQYF. CDR3 in DNA: TGTGCCAGCAGCTTAGAGTCTTATCCTAGCGGGGCAGAGGCGGAGGGATGGGCCGAGCAGTACTTC.

The CDR3 is CASSVSLGTDTQYF. Here the CDR3 DNA reads TGTGCCAGCAGCGTATCGCTAGGGACAGATACGCAGTATTTT. The V gene is TRBV9, the J gene TRBJ2-3; D gene unclear. The V end lost 1 base, the J end lost 3 bases, and 9 bases lay between the germline ends. The CDR3 sequence is 14 residues long. CDR1 SGDLS and CDR2 YYNGEE come from the germline V gene.

This clonotype occurred many times. The rearrangement uses TRBV2 and TRBJ2-7; D is undetermined. Trimming shortened V by 3 bases and J by 0 bases, and 9 bases separated the two germline ends. The germline CDR1 and CDR2 sequences are SNHLY and FYNNEI. There are 14 residues in the CDR3. The chain's CDR3 is CASSEGILSYEQYF. Here the CDR3 DNA reads TGTGCCAGCAGTGAGGGTATACTCTCCTACGAGCAGTACTTC.

The chain uses TRBV10-3 and TRBJ2-3, with a tentative D call TRBD2 (6 bases). The CDR3 totals 14 residues. Trimming shortened V by 9 bases and J by 5 bases, and 18 bases separated the two germline ends. The germline V gene encodes CDR1 ENHRY and CDR2 SYGVKD. CDR3 DNA sequence: TGTGCCATACGTCCGGGGGTAGCGAGAGATACGCAGTATTTT. It specifies CAIRPGVARDTQYF.

At least ten counts were recorded for this clonotype. The chain recombines TRBV7-3 with TRBJ2-1, with a tentative D call TRBD2 (6 bases). The germline gives CDR1 SGHTA, CDR2 FQGTGA. Trimming removed 8 bases at V and 8 bases at J, with 19 bases between. This CDR3 has 14 amino acids. The CDR3, as DNA: TGTGCCAGCGGGAAGGGGCGGGAAAGCGATGAGCAGTTCTTC. Protein product: CASGKGRESDEQFF. Variable domain in full (rest from reference TRBV7-3 and TRBJ2-1): GAGVSQTPSNKVTEKGKYVELRCDPISGHTALYWYRQSLGQGPEFLIYFQGTGAADDSGLPNDRFFAVRPEGSVSTLKIQRTERGDSAVYLCASGKGRESDEQFFGPGTRLTVL.

The sample holds a few counts of this clonotype. The chain combines TRBV5-1 with TRBJ1-2, with D possibly being TRBD1 (6 bases). Germline loops: CDR1 SGHRS, CDR2 YFSETQ. The CDR3 is made up of 16 amino acids. The germline V and J ends were trimmed by 1 base and 2 bases, with 15 bases remaining between them. The CDR3 bases are TGCGCCAGCAGCTTGTACTACAGGGCCACGAACTATGGCTACACCTTC. Translated: CASSLYYRATNYGYTF.

The chain carries TRBV20-1 and TRBJ2-1, with D unresolved. Trimming left V 5 bases short and J 0 bases short, with 11 bases between. The CDR3 contains 14 residues. Germline CDR1 reads DFQATT; CDR2 reads SNEGSKA (reference sequence). The chain's CDR3 is CSAHTWSSYNEQFF. CDR3 DNA: TGCAGTGCTCATACCTGGAGCTCCTACAATGAGCAGTTCTTC.

Many counts were recorded for this clonotype. V usage is TRBV2 and J usage is TRBJ2-3; D call uncertain. Germline lookup yields CDR1 SNHLY and CDR2 FYNNEI. V lost 3 bases to trimming and J lost 4 bases, with 5 bases between them. The CDR3 runs 12 residues. The CDR3 coding sequence is TGTGCCAGCAGTGATGATGCAGATACGCAGTATTTT. Residues: CASSDDADTQYF.

This clonotype was seen ten or more times. This chain uses TRBV2 with TRBJ1-4; maybe TRBD1 (6 bases). V lost 6 bases and J 3 bases, leaving 8 bases between the germline ends. CDR3 length: 13 amino acids. Germline V gives CDR1 SNHLY, CDR2 FYNNEI. CDR3 DNA sequence: TGTGCCAGCAGAGACAGGCCTAATGAAAAACTGTTTTTT. As protein: CASRDRPNEKLFF.

This clonotype was seen ten or more times. V and J are TRBV12-3 or TRBV12-4 and TRBJ2-7; 10 bases fit TRBD1. The ends lost 5 bases at V and 6 bases at J; junction bases unmatched: 13. This CDR3 spans 16 amino acids. The CDR3 DNA sequence: TGTGCCAGCAGTCCGGGGAGGGGGACAGGGGTGCCCGAGCAGTACTTC. Protein product: CASSPGRGTGVPEQYF.

With respect to this clonotype: At one end, the junction sequence differs from germline, possibly due to a read error. The gene calls are TRBV19 and TRBJ2-3, with D possibly matching TRBD1 (5 bases). The germline gives CDR1 LNHDA, CDR2 SQIVND (reference sequence). The CDR3 has 14 residues. The CDR3 region is CASSAGPTTDAQYF. The CDR3 nucleotides are TGTGCCAGTTCAGCAGGGCCAACCACAGATGCGCAGTATTTT.

The rearrangement links TRBV24-1 to TRBJ2-1; weak D call: TRBD2 (5 bases). Germline V CDR1 and CDR2: KGHDR, SFDVKD. This CDR3 region has 14 residues. V lost 4 bases, J lost 9 bases, and 15 bases lay in between. CDR3 region: CATSERTLNGEQFF. Here the CDR3 DNA reads TGTGCCACCAGTGAGAGGACTTTAAACGGTGAGCAGTTCTTC.

This clonotype was picked up many times. J is TRBJ2-1 and V is TRBV5-1, with 7 nucleotides matching TRBD1. In germline, CDR1 is SGHRS, CDR2 YFSETQ. Germline trimming cut 8 bases from V and 8 bases from J; bases unmatched to any gene: 13. This CDR3 is built from 14 residues. Here the CDR3 DNA reads TGCGCCAGTAGTCGGGACAGAAGCTTTGATGAGCAGTTCTTC. This sequence encodes CASSRDRSFDEQFF.

Comments on this clonotype: One junction end disagrees with the germline gene, perhaps due to a read error. This rearrangement joins TRBV5-1 to TRBJ2-5; D is possibly TRBD2 (6 bases). Per germline, CDR1 SGHRS and CDR2 YFSETQ. The CDR3 totals 15 residues. CDR3 amino acids: CASSPRGGKQETQYF. CDR3 in DNA: TGTGCCAGCAGCCCTCGTGGCGGGAAACAAGAGACCCAGTACTTC.

This clonotype was counted at least ten times. The genes are TRBV3-1 and TRBJ2-3; 10 nucleotides line up with TRBD2. The CDR3 totals 16 residues. After removal of 3 bases from V and 9 bases from J, the junction contained 12 bases not matched to a gene. Germline values: CDR1 LGHDT, CDR2 YNNKEL (reference sequence). CDR3 sequence: CASSQASSGRGGTQYF. In DNA, the CDR3 is TGTGCCAGCAGCCAGGCATCTAGCGGGAGAGGAGGGACGCAGTATTTT.

This clonotype was seen more than once but under ten times. This rearrangement joins TRBV28 to TRBJ1-5, with unresolved D. CDR1 is MDHEN, CDR2 SYDVKM, per germline. The CDR3 extends over 14 amino acids. Deletions cut 6 bases from V and 0 bases from J, with 9 bases between. The CDR3, as DNA: TGTGCCAGCAGCCCATGGGATAGCAATCAGCCCCAGCATTTT. Translating gives CASSPWDSNQPQHF.

This clonotype came up many times. The V and J genes are TRBV3-1 and TRBJ1-5; the D is unclear. Germline CDR1 LGHDT, CDR2 YNNKEL (reference sequence). V shed 1 base and J shed 3 bases, with 16 bases lying between them. The CDR3 is 17 amino acids. CDR3: CASSQGGGPGNNQPQHF. DNA for the CDR3: TGTGCCAGCAGCCAAGGAGGCGGCCCCGGTAACAATCAGCCCCAGCATTTT.

As regards this clonotype: This may be a read error, as it is one base from a much larger clone. The CDR3, as DNA: TGTGCCAGCAGCCAAATGGGACAGTATAATTCACCCCCCCACTTT. Translation gives CASSQMGQYNSPPHF. This sequence joins TRBV11-2 and TRBJ1-6, with 7 nucleotides matching TRBD1. Per the germline V gene, CDR1 is SGHAT and CDR2 is FQNNGV. The CDR3 length is 15 residues.

Comments on this clonotype: A much larger clone sits a single nucleotide away, making a read error possible. This rearrangement joins TRBV29-1 to TRBJ2-2, with 7 bases that match TRBD2. The germline gives CDR1 SQVTM, CDR2 ANQGSEA. The CDR3 totals 13 residues. V gave up 6 bases and J gave up 7 bases; unmatched junction bases: 8. CDR3 protein: CSVRTGGNGELFF. The DNA for the CDR3 is TGCAGCGTCCGGACGGGAGGAAACGGGGAGCTGTTTTTT.

This clonotype showed up just a few times. The chain links TRBV7-2 to TRBJ2-3, with 7 bases fitting TRBD2. Germline assignment: CDR1 SGHTA and CDR2 FQGNSA. The CDR3 has 15 residues. With 3 bases clipped from V and 0 bases from J, the junction kept 3 bases outside the gene matches. The CDR3 is CASSFLAESTDTQYF. Here the CDR3 DNA reads TGTGCCAGCAGCTTCCTAGCGGAAAGCACAGATACGCAGTATTTT.

This clonotype was observed many times. The J gene is TRBJ1-2, the V gene TRBV12-3 or TRBV12-4, with a tentative D call TRBD1 (6 bases). The V end lost 5 bases, the J end lost 0 bases, and 19 bases lay between the germline ends. This CDR3 has 17 residues. CDR3 amino acids: CASSPHSGQYTNYGYTF. The DNA for the CDR3 is TGTGCCAGCAGTCCCCACTCCGGACAGTATACTAACTATGGCTACACCTTC.

This clonotype showed up many times. V is TRBV12-3 or TRBV12-4 and J is TRBJ1-5; D is uncertain. The germline V and J ends were trimmed by 1 base and 6 bases, with 7 bases remaining between them. The length of the CDR3 is 13 residues. DNA of the CDR3: TGTGCCAGCAGTTTAGGGGATGCTCAGCCCCAGCATTTT. Translation: CASSLGDAQPQHF.

This clonotype was detected ten times or more. This chain connects TRBV28 to TRBJ2-3; no firm D call. The CDR3 is 14 residues long. Germline CDR1 is MDHEN and CDR2 is SYDVKM. V was pared by 8 bases and J by 1 base, with 13 bases between. Here the CDR3 DNA reads TGTGCCAGCTCCCTGCGACCGCGCACAGATACGCAGTATTTT. This encodes CASSLRPRTDTQYF. Together with reference TRBV28 and TRBJ2-3, the CDR3 gives the full variable domain: DVKVTQSSRYLVKRTGEKVFLECVQDMDHENMFWYRQDPGLGLRLIYFSYDVKMKEKGDIPEGYSVSREKKERFSLILESASTNQTSMYLCASSLRPRTDTQYFGPGTRLTVL.

In this sample, this clonotype turned up many times. The genes are TRBV5-1 and TRBJ2-7, with a weak D call TRBD2 (5 bases). CDR3 size: 13 residues. Germline lookup yields CDR1 SGHRS and CDR2 YFSETQ. The V gene lost 6 bases and the J gene lost 5 bases, with 15 bases spanning the gap. The CDR3 DNA reads as TGCGCCAGCAATCGTGGGAGCGGCGACGAGCAGTACTTC. This codes for CASNRGSGDEQYF.

This clonotype was counted ten times or more. The chain recombines TRBV12-3 or TRBV12-4 with TRBJ2-2; 13 positions agree with TRBD2. Trimming removed 6 bases from V and 4 bases from J; junction bases left unmatched: 5. The CDR3 extends over 16 amino acids. The CDR3 region has the DNA TGTGCCAGCAGATCGGGACTAGCGGGAATCACCGGGGAGCTGTTTTTT. Protein sequence: CASRSGLAGITGELFF.

This clonotype was detected many times. The chain recombines TRBV18 with TRBJ1-1, with 8 bases lining up with TRBD1. Per the germline V gene, CDR1 is KGHSH and CDR2 is LQKENI. The CDR3 length is 15 residues. Losses at the gene ends were 3 bases for V and 6 bases for J; bases not matched to a gene: 9. The CDR3: CASSPRQGWDPEAFF. The CDR3 DNA follows: TGTGCCAGCTCACCGAGACAGGGGTGGGACCCTGAAGCTTTCTTT.

This clonotype was counted many times. The chain employs TRBV12-3 or TRBV12-4 and TRBJ2-2; 9 nucleotides agree with TRBD1. Unmatched junction bases numbered 6, after V lost 6 bases and J lost 1 base. The CDR3 runs to 16 residues. The CDR3 spells CASRLPGQGNTGELFF. The CDR3 DNA reads TGTGCCAGCAGACTGCCGGGACAGGGGAACACCGGGGAGCTGTTTTTT.

This clonotype occurred many times. The chain joins TRBV2 to TRBJ2-7; D gene unclear. Trimming shortened V by 4 bases and J by 3 bases, and 13 bases separated the two germline ends. Germline V lookup: CDR1 SNHLY, CDR2 FYNNEI. This CDR3 contains 14 residues. The CDR3 is CASSAPPAYYEQYF. The CDR3, as DNA: TGTGCCAGCAGTGCCCCCCCGGCCTACTACGAGCAGTACTTC.